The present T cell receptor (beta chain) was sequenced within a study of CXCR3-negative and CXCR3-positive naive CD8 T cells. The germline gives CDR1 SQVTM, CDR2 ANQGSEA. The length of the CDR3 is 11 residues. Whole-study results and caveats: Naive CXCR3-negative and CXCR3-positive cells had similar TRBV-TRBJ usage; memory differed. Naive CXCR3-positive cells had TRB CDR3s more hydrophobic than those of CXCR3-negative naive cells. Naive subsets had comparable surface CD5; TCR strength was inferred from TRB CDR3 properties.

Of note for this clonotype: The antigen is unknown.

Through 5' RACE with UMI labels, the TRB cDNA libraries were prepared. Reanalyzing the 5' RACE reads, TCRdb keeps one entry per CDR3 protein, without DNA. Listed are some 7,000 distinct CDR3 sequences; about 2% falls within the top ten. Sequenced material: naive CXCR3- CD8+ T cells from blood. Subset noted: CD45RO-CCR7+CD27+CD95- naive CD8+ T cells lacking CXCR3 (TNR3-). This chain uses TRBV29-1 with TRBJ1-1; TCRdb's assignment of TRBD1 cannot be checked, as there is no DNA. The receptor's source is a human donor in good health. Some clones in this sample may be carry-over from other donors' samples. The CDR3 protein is CSTLRGTEAFF.